A selection of T cell receptor beta chains follows, all from one sample in a study. Each CDR3 protein gets one entry after TCRdb re-called the RT-PCR reads with MiXCR. The data show about 700,000 distinct CDR3 sequences, 13% to 15% seen once. Sequenced input: memory CD4+ T cells from blood. The receptors stem from a female donor in good health, serving as a healthy control. Each CDR3 is given with its conserved first and last residue. A D gene is named only where the DNA matches it firmly. Clone size is shown for a subset of rows, as once, few, many or a class of expanded clone.

v_call: TRBV6-5; d_call: .; clone_size: many; j_call: TRBJ1-1; cdr3_nt: TGTGCCAGCAGACAGGGTTACACTGAAGCTTTCTTT; cdr3_aa: CASRQGYTEAFF
v_call: TRBV5-5; d_call: TRBD1; clone_size: few; j_call: TRBJ1-1; cdr3_nt: TGTGCCAGCAGAGGACAGGGGTCGGTTGAAGCTTTCTTT; cdr3_aa: CASRGQGSVEAFF
v_call: TRBV27; d_call: .; clone_size: .; j_call: TRBJ2-6; cdr3_nt: TGTGCCAGCAGTTTACAAGGAGGGGCCAACGTCCTGACTTTC; cdr3_aa: CASSLQGGANVLTF
v_call: TRBV12-3/TRBV12-4; d_call: .; clone_size: many; j_call: TRBJ2-5; cdr3_nt: TGTGCCAGCAGTTTTTACGGGAGCGGCTCGGAGACCCAGTACTTC; cdr3_aa: CASSFYGSGSETQYF
v_call: TRBV7-2; d_call: TRBD2; clone_size: .; j_call: TRBJ2-1; cdr3_nt: TGTGCCAGCAGCATCTCGACTAGCGGAACCTACAATGAGCAGTTCTTC; cdr3_aa: CASSISTSGTYNEQFF
v_call: TRBV7-6; d_call: .; clone_size: many; j_call: TRBJ1-2; cdr3_nt: TGTGCCAGCAGCTCCCCGGACCTGGGAGTCACCTTC; cdr3_aa: CASSSPDLGVTF
v_call: TRBV11-2; d_call: .; clone_size: few; j_call: TRBJ1-1; cdr3_nt: TGTGCCAGCAGCCATCTTGGCACTGAAGCTTTCTTT; cdr3_aa: CASSHLGTEAFF
v_call: TRBV6-2/TRBV6-3; d_call: .; clone_size: many; j_call: TRBJ2-1; cdr3_nt: TGTGCCCACGGGTCTATCTCCAATGAGCAGTTCTTC; cdr3_aa: CAHGSISNEQFF
v_call: TRBV18; d_call: .; clone_size: .; j_call: TRBJ2-1; cdr3_nt: TGTGCCAGCTCACCCGACAGGAAGCAGTTCTTC; cdr3_aa: CASSPDRKQFF
v_call: TRBV29-1; d_call: .; clone_size: .; j_call: TRBJ1-2; cdr3_nt: TGCAGCGTTGAAGACCGGTATTCCCCAGCTAACTATGGCTACACCTTC; cdr3_aa: CSVEDRYSPANYGYTF
v_call: TRBV28; d_call: .; clone_size: few; j_call: TRBJ2-5; cdr3_nt: TGTGCCAGCAGTCCAATCCCAGGACGCTTAGAAGAGACCCAGTACTTC; cdr3_aa: CASSPIPGRLEETQYF
v_call: TRBV20-1; d_call: TRBD1; clone_size: few; j_call: TRBJ2-3; cdr3_nt: TGCAGTGCTGGAGACCGGGACAGGGGGATAACAGATACGCAGTATTTT; cdr3_aa: CSAGDRDRGITDTQYF
v_call: TRBV6-6; d_call: .; clone_size: many; j_call: TRBJ2-3; cdr3_nt: TGTGCCAGCAGTTACGGCGTCAAAGATACGCAGTATTTT; cdr3_aa: CASSYGVKDTQYF
v_call: TRBV5-1; d_call: .; clone_size: few; j_call: TRBJ2-3; cdr3_nt: TGCGCCAGCAGCTTTGAGAGCGCAGATACGCAGTATTTT; cdr3_aa: CASSFESADTQYF
v_call: TRBV12-3/TRBV12-4; d_call: .; clone_size: .; j_call: TRBJ1-1; cdr3_nt: TGTGCCAGCACCCCGACAGAAAGAAAGGCTTTCTTT; cdr3_aa: CASTPTERKAFF
v_call: TRBV5-1; d_call: .; clone_size: many; j_call: TRBJ2-5; cdr3_nt: TGCGCCAGCAGCTTCTTAGTGGCGGGGGCGTTCCAAGAGACCCAGTACTTC; cdr3_aa: CASSFLVAGAFQETQYF
v_call: TRBV5-1; d_call: TRBD2; clone_size: .; j_call: TRBJ2-2; cdr3_nt: TGCGCCAGCAGCGGACTAGCGGGGAACACCGGGGAGCTGTTTTTT; cdr3_aa: CASSGLAGNTGELFF
v_call: TRBV7-9; d_call: .; clone_size: few; j_call: TRBJ1-1; cdr3_nt: TGTGCCAGCAGAGAGGGCATGAACACTGAAGCTTTCTTT; cdr3_aa: CASREGMNTEAFF
v_call: TRBV28; d_call: TRBD1; clone_size: few; j_call: TRBJ1-2; cdr3_nt: TGTGCCAGCAGTTTAGGGGGACAGGGGGCGCCTGGCTACACCTTC; cdr3_aa: CASSLGGQGAPGYTF
v_call: TRBV5-1; d_call: .; clone_size: many; j_call: TRBJ2-2; cdr3_nt: TGCGCCAGCAAGGTGGGACACGCTAACACCGGGGAGCTGTTTTTT; cdr3_aa: CASKVGHANTGELFF
v_call: TRBV11-2; d_call: .; clone_size: few; j_call: TRBJ2-7; cdr3_nt: TGTGCCAGCAGCTTAGGGACAGTACCCTCCGAGCAGTACTTC; cdr3_aa: CASSLGTVPSEQYF
v_call: TRBV27; d_call: .; clone_size: few; j_call: TRBJ1-2; cdr3_nt: TGTGCCAGCAGTACCTTACAGGGAGGAGGGTGGGGCGGCTACACCTTC; cdr3_aa: CASSTLQGGGWGGYTF
v_call: TRBV3-1; d_call: TRBD1; clone_size: .; j_call: TRBJ1-1; cdr3_nt: TGTGCCAGCAGCGACCCAGGGGGGAGGACTGAAGCTTTCTTT; cdr3_aa: CASSDPGGRTEAFF
v_call: TRBV5-8; d_call: TRBD2; clone_size: .; j_call: TRBJ2-5; cdr3_nt: TGTGCCAGCAGCTTCCCAGCGGGAGTGGAGACCCAGTACTTC; cdr3_aa: CASSFPAGVETQYF
v_call: TRBV29-1; d_call: .; clone_size: few; j_call: TRBJ1-1; cdr3_nt: TGCAGCGCCTACAGGGAAATCAACACTGAAGCTTTCTTT; cdr3_aa: CSAYREINTEAFF
v_call: TRBV5-3; d_call: TRBD1; clone_size: few; j_call: TRBJ1-6; cdr3_nt: TGTGCCAGAAGCTGGCGACAGGGTGGGAATTCACCCCTCCACTTT; cdr3_aa: CARSWRQGGNSPLHF
v_call: TRBV20-1; d_call: .; clone_size: few; j_call: TRBJ2-4; cdr3_nt: TGCAGTGCTAGAGTAAGGGGACTAGCCAAAAACATTCAGTACTTC; cdr3_aa: CSARVRGLAKNIQYF
v_call: TRBV18; d_call: TRBD1; clone_size: .; j_call: TRBJ1-5; cdr3_nt: TGTGCCAGCTCACCTACAGGGGACCCTTATCAGCCCCAGCATTTT; cdr3_aa: CASSPTGDPYQPQHF
v_call: TRBV7-6; d_call: .; clone_size: many; j_call: TRBJ1-1; cdr3_nt: TGTGCCAGCAGCCTTCTTGATACTGAAGACACTGAAGCTTTCTTT; cdr3_aa: CASSLLDTEDTEAFF
v_call: TRBV3-1; d_call: .; clone_size: few; j_call: TRBJ2-5; cdr3_nt: TGTGCCAGCAAGCCAGCGGGAGAGACCCAGTACTTC; cdr3_aa: CASKPAGETQYF
v_call: TRBV5-5; d_call: TRBD1; clone_size: .; j_call: TRBJ2-1; cdr3_nt: TGTGCCAGCAGCCCAGGACAGGGGCCGAATGAGCAGTTCTTC; cdr3_aa: CASSPGQGPNEQFF
v_call: TRBV28; d_call: TRBD1; clone_size: .; j_call: TRBJ2-4; cdr3_nt: TGTGCCAGCAGTCTAGAAAACAGGGGGCTCCCCAAAAACATTCAGTACTTC; cdr3_aa: CASSLENRGLPKNIQYF
v_call: TRBV6-5; d_call: .; clone_size: .; j_call: TRBJ1-5; cdr3_nt: TGTGCCAGCAGCCCACGGCACGGTCTTGCCCAGCATTTT; cdr3_aa: CASSPRHGLAQHF
v_call: TRBV7-9; d_call: .; clone_size: many; j_call: TRBJ1-2; cdr3_nt: TGTGCCAGCAGCTTACCAGAAAACTATGGCTACACCTTC; cdr3_aa: CASSLPENYGYTF
v_call: TRBV7-2; d_call: TRBD1; clone_size: .; j_call: TRBJ2-4; cdr3_nt: TGTGCCAGCAGCCTGGGACAGGGGACGGAAAACATTCAGTACTTC; cdr3_aa: CASSLGQGTENIQYF
v_call: TRBV20-1; d_call: .; clone_size: many; j_call: TRBJ2-3; cdr3_nt: TGCAGTGCTGGCATGGCAGATACGCAGTATTTT; cdr3_aa: CSAGMADTQYF
v_call: TRBV12-3/TRBV12-4; d_call: TRBD2; clone_size: .; j_call: TRBJ2-1; cdr3_nt: TGTGCCAGCAGCTATAGCGGGAGGGGCGACAATGAGCAGTTCTTC; cdr3_aa: CASSYSGRGDNEQFF
v_call: TRBV4-3; d_call: .; clone_size: .; j_call: TRBJ1-2; cdr3_nt: TGCGCCAGCAGCCAAGGAGCCCTTCTCGGCTACACCTTC; cdr3_aa: CASSQGALLGYTF
v_call: TRBV20-1; d_call: .; clone_size: .; j_call: TRBJ2-4; cdr3_nt: TGCAGTGCTAGCTCCCCCGGACAACAAGCCAAAAACATTCAGTACTTC; cdr3_aa: CSASSPGQQAKNIQYF
v_call: TRBV6-5; d_call: TRBD1; clone_size: many; j_call: TRBJ1-2; cdr3_nt: TGTGCCAGCAGAATGACAGGGGTAACCTTCGGCTACACCTTC; cdr3_aa: CASRMTGVTFGYTF
v_call: TRBV5-6; d_call: .; clone_size: few; j_call: TRBJ2-7; cdr3_nt: TGTGCCAGCAGCGGCCTCACGGGGCATACCTCCTACGAGCAGTACTTC; cdr3_aa: CASSGLTGHTSYEQYF
v_call: TRBV6-5; d_call: TRBD1; clone_size: .; j_call: TRBJ2-2; cdr3_nt: TGTGCCAGCAGAGTACAGGGGGCGGCCGGGGAGCTGTTTTTT; cdr3_aa: CASRVQGAAGELFF
v_call: TRBV5-1; d_call: .; clone_size: many; j_call: TRBJ2-7; cdr3_nt: TGCGCCAGCAGCTTGGTGGTCCAGGACGAGCAGTACTTC; cdr3_aa: CASSLVVQDEQYF
v_call: TRBV19; d_call: TRBD2; clone_size: once; j_call: TRBJ2-1; cdr3_nt: TGTGCCAGTAGAACACCCGGGACTAGCGGGAGCTGGGACAATGAGCAGTTCTTC; cdr3_aa: CASRTPGTSGSWDNEQFF
v_call: TRBV10-3; d_call: .; clone_size: few; j_call: TRBJ2-5; cdr3_nt: TGTGCCATCTCTAGGGGACTCGGAGAAGAGACCCAGTACTTC; cdr3_aa: CAISRGLGEETQYF
v_call: TRBV7-6; d_call: .; clone_size: many; j_call: TRBJ1-1; cdr3_nt: TGTGCCAGCAGCAACAACGGCGGGGTTTCCACTGAAGCTTTCTTT; cdr3_aa: CASSNNGGVSTEAFF
v_call: TRBV6-6; d_call: TRBD1; clone_size: many; j_call: TRBJ1-2; cdr3_nt: TGTGCCAGCAGTTCCGAGACAGGGGGCTTTGGCTACACCTTC; cdr3_aa: CASSSETGGFGYTF
v_call: TRBV7-2; d_call: .; clone_size: .; j_call: TRBJ1-3; cdr3_nt: TGTGCCAGCAGCTTAGTACCCAGTCGCTCTGGAAACACCATATATTTT; cdr3_aa: CASSLVPSRSGNTIYF
v_call: TRBV10-3; d_call: TRBD1; clone_size: many; j_call: TRBJ1-6; cdr3_nt: TGTGCCATCAGTGCGCGGGACAGGGAATCACCCCTCCACTTT; cdr3_aa: CAISARDRESPLHF
v_call: TRBV5-4; d_call: TRBD1; clone_size: few; j_call: TRBJ1-1; cdr3_nt: TGTGCCAGCAGCTGGAGGGACAGTAGCACTGAAGCTTTCTTT; cdr3_aa: CASSWRDSSTEAFF
v_call: TRBV7-2; d_call: .; clone_size: many; j_call: TRBJ2-2; cdr3_nt: TGTGCCAGCAGCTTAGACAGGGTCACCGGGGAGCTGTTTTTT; cdr3_aa: CASSLDRVTGELFF
v_call: TRBV6-2/TRBV6-3; d_call: .; clone_size: few; j_call: TRBJ2-1; cdr3_nt: TGTGCCAGCAGTTACGGGACTCTACTCAATGAGCAGTTCTTC; cdr3_aa: CASSYGTLLNEQFF
v_call: TRBV7-2; d_call: TRBD1; clone_size: few; j_call: TRBJ1-2; cdr3_nt: TGTGCCAGCAGCTTAGCTCCGACAGGGGGCAATGGCTACACCTTC; cdr3_aa: CASSLAPTGGNGYTF
v_call: TRBV5-4; d_call: .; clone_size: .; j_call: TRBJ1-2; cdr3_nt: TGTGCCAGCAGCGCCGGGGACGGCCATCTTTTCTATGGCTACACCTTC; cdr3_aa: CASSAGDGHLFYGYTF
v_call: TRBV4-2; d_call: TRBD2; clone_size: .; j_call: TRBJ2-3; cdr3_nt: TGTGCCAGCAGCTACACGGGGGGGACAGATACGCAGTATTTT; cdr3_aa: CASSYTGGTDTQYF
v_call: TRBV4-3; d_call: .; clone_size: few; j_call: TRBJ2-3; cdr3_nt: TGCGCCAGCAGCCAAGATGTAGTAGGGGATAGAACAGATACGCAGTATTTT; cdr3_aa: CASSQDVVGDRTDTQYF
v_call: TRBV20-1; d_call: .; clone_size: few; j_call: TRBJ1-1; cdr3_nt: TGCAGTCCCTTGGTTAGCGGGAACACTGAAGCTTTCTTT; cdr3_aa: CSPLVSGNTEAFF